The 32 T cell receptor beta chains listed next were all sequenced from one sample in a study of blood T cell repertoires in COVID-19. Sequencing used immunoSEQ multiplex PCR; TCRdb keeps in-frame clones, though not all of them. This sample yields under 150,000 clones, of which 86% are seen a single time; around 2.3% belongs to the top ten. Specimen: PBMCs or T cells enriched from blood (not recorded which). The source of these receptors is a woman in her 50s who had recovered from COVID-19.

In the case of this clone: The sample holds other DNA sequences that translate to the same CDR3. The chain links TRBV5-4 to TRBJ2-5, with TRBD2 identical over 7 bases. Germline V lookup: CDR1 SGHNT, CDR2 YYREEE (reference sequence). This CDR3 is built from 15 residues. Losses at the gene ends were 0 bases for V and 2 bases for J; bases not matched to a gene: 4. CDR3 sequence (DNA): TGTGCCAGCAGCTTGGCCGGCGGGGGACAAGAGACCCAGTACTTC. Translation: CASSLAGGGQETQYF.

The V gene is TRBV19, the J gene TRBJ2-6; TRBD1 agrees at 11 bases. Germline assignment: CDR1 LNHDA and CDR2 SQIVND (reference sequence). CDR3 length equals 18 residues. V dropped 3 bases and J dropped 3; count of bases not matched to a gene: 7. CDR3 in amino acids: CASSMDGTGGIGANVLTF. CDR3 DNA sequence: TGTGCCAGTAGTATGGACGGGACAGGGGGTATTGGGGCCAACGTCCTGACTTTC.

This clone was counted once. The chain uses TRBV6-4 and TRBJ2-1; 10 nucleotides agree with TRBD1. Germline CDR1 reads MRHNA; CDR2 reads SNTAGT. The CDR3 runs 15 residues. With V trimmed by 6 bases and J by 8 bases, 10 bases remained unmatched. DNA for the CDR3: TGTGCCAGCAGAAGATCCGGGACAGGGGTGGATGAGCAGTTCTTC. Its protein product is CASRRSGTGVDEQFF.

The rearrangement uses TRBV27 and TRBJ1-5; 10 bases are a match to TRBD1. The trim removed 6 bases at V and 5 bases at J, leaving 4 bases unmatched. The CDR3 is 14 residues long. The germline gives CDR1 MNHEY, CDR2 SMNVEV (reference sequence). The CDR3 DNA reads TGTGCCAGCAGGGACGGGACAGGGGATCAGCCCCAGCATTTT. Its translation is CASRDGTGDQPQHF.

The V call is TRBV30, the J call TRBJ2-2; maybe TRBD1 (5 bases). Per the germline V gene, CDR1 is GTSNPN and CDR2 is SVGIG (reference sequence). V shed 5 bases and J shed 2 bases, with 9 bases lying between them. The CDR3 sequence is 13 residues long. The chain's CDR3 is CAWATVNTGELFF. The CDR3 region has the DNA TGTGCCTGGGCGACAGTAAACACCGGGGAGCTGTTTTTT.

The CDR3, as DNA: TGTGCCAGTAGTATGTTGGACAGGGACACCGGGGAGCTGTTTTTT. Its translation is CASSMLDRDTGELFF. J is TRBJ2-2 and V is TRBV19; TRBD1 aligns across 8 bases. Unmatched junction bases numbered 3, after V lost 3 bases and J lost 3 bases. The CDR3 is 15 amino acids. Germline V gene data show CDR1 as LNHDA and CDR2 as SQIVND (reference sequence).

J is TRBJ1-5 and V is TRBV6-2 or TRBV6-3, with unresolved D. The CDR3 extends over 15 amino acids. Germline V CDR1 and CDR2: MNHEY, SVGEGT. Trimming pared 6 bases from V and 2 bases from J, leaving 14 bases between. CDR3: CASSVQQGGNQPQHF. The CDR3 nucleotides are TGTGCCAGCAGCGTACAACAAGGAGGCAATCAGCCCCAGCATTTT.

The chain employs TRBV9 and TRBJ2-2, with D tentatively TRBD1 (6 bases). There are 13 residues in the CDR3. Germline loops: CDR1 SGDLS, CDR2 YYNGEE. V was shortened by 4 bases and J by 5 bases, with 9 bases between the two germline ends. CDR3 sequence: CASSPTGTGELFF. CDR3 coding DNA: TGTGCCAGCAGCCCCACAGGGACCGGGGAGCTGTTTTTT.

CDR3 nucleotide sequence: TGTGCCAGCAGCCAAGATTCCCCTGAGCCCCAGCATTTT. It yields the protein CASSQDSPEPQHF. V is TRBV3-1 (or the pseudogene TRBV3-2) and J is TRBJ1-5; D unclear. The CDR3 length is 13 residues. V was shortened by 0 bases and J by 8 bases, with 8 bases between the two germline ends. Germline assignment: CDR1 LGHDT and CDR2 YNNKEL (reference sequence).

The chain recombines TRBV6-6 with TRBJ2-5, with 7 bases identical to TRBD2. The J segment lost 2 bases and the V segment lost 7 bases, leaving 4 bases of the junction unmatched. The CDR3 covers 13 residues. Germline V gives CDR1 MNHNY, CDR2 SVGAGI (reference sequence). DNA of the CDR3: TGTGCCAGCACCCACGGGGGGCAAGAGACCCAGTACTTC. This sequence encodes CASTHGGQETQYF.

The chain has TRBV15 and TRBJ1-5; D possibly corresponds to TRBD1 (6 bases). CDR1 is LNHNV and CDR2 is YYDKDF in the germline V gene (reference sequence). The CDR3 contains 16 residues. Trimming pared 0 bases from V and 6 bases from J, leaving 15 bases between. CDR3 protein: CATSRDSGGWGQPQHF. The CDR3 DNA reads as TGTGCCACCAGCAGAGATTCGGGGGGCTGGGGTCAGCCCCAGCATTTT.

The chain couples TRBV6-4 to TRBJ1-2; a weak D match, TRBD1 (5 bases). This CDR3 spans 11 amino acids. Germline values: CDR1 MRHNA, CDR2 SNTAGT. Trimming pared 7 bases from V and 7 bases from J, leaving 10 bases between. CDR3 sequence (DNA): TGTGCCAGCAAGTCGGGGGTTGGCTACACCTTC. Amino acid sequence: CASKSGVGYTF.

The chain links TRBV10-3 to TRBJ2-7; 10 bases are a match to TRBD1. CDR1 ENHRY and CDR2 SYGVKD come from the germline V gene. The J segment lost 5 bases and the V segment lost 6 bases, leaving 4 bases of the junction unmatched. This CDR3 has 13 amino acids. DNA of the CDR3: TGTGCCATCAGCGGGGACAGGGGCAACGAGCAGTACTTC. Translated, it gives CAISGDRGNEQYF.

This chain uses TRBV5-1 with TRBJ2-1, with 9 positions matching TRBD1. The length of the CDR3 is 15 residues. The V and J ends lost 4 bases and 9 bases, in that order; junction bases with no gene match: 11. Germline lookup yields CDR1 SGHRS and CDR2 YFSETQ. As DNA, the CDR3 is TGCGCCAGCAGCGAGATACAGGGGGCGGTGGGTGAGCAGTTCTTC. It codes for CASSEIQGAVGEQFF.

The chain has TRBV15 and TRBJ1-4, with 11 bases fitting TRBD1. The germline CDR1 and CDR2 sequences are LNHNV and YYDKDF (reference sequence). The CDR3 is 18 amino acids. V gave up 2 bases and J gave up 4 bases; unmatched junction bases: 9. The CDR3 DNA is TGTGCCACCAGCAGACCTCGGACAGGGGGCGTTGGTAATGAAAAACTGTTTTTT. Protein sequence: CATSRPRTGGVGNEKLFF.

The genes are TRBV7-9 and TRBJ1-2, with TRBD1 as a possible D gene (6 bases). The CDR3 spans 15 residues. Germline CDR1 SEHNR, CDR2 FQNEAQ (reference sequence). Trimming took off 5 bases at V and 5 bases at J, with 18 bases between the two ends. CDR3 loop: CASSQIVGAAYGYTF. The CDR3 DNA is TGTGCCAGCAGCCAAATCGTGGGGGCGGCTTATGGCTACACCTTC.

This chain joins TRBV27 and TRBJ1-2; TRBD1 is a possible D gene (5 bases). The germline V and J ends were trimmed by 5 bases and 8 bases, with 15 bases remaining between them. Germline assignment: CDR1 MNHEY and CDR2 SMNVEV (reference sequence). This CDR3 spans 13 amino acids. DNA of the CDR3: TGTGCCAGCAGTCCTACAGGCCTCTCGGGCTACACCTTC. Encoded protein: CASSPTGLSGYTF.

This clone showed up just once. The rearrangement uses TRBV4-1 and TRBJ1-5, with TRBD1 identical over 8 bases. The CDR3 runs to 15 residues. Per the germline V gene, CDR1 is MGHRA and CDR2 is YSYEKL. The V segment lost 1 base and the J segment 6 bases; nucleotides outside the gene matches: 5. This CDR3 is CASSQAWTGSQPQHF. The CDR3 DNA reads as TGCGCCAGCAGCCAAGCCTGGACAGGGAGTCAGCCCCAGCATTTT.

The V call is TRBV5-1, the J call TRBJ2-1, with 16 positions matching TRBD2. The ends lost 4 bases at V and 3 bases at J; junction bases unmatched: 7. The CDR3 is 18 amino acids. The germline CDR1 and CDR2 sequences are SGHRS and YFSETQ. The CDR3 DNA reads TGCGCCAGCAGCGCGGGACTAGCGGGGGGGCTGGACTACAATGAGCAGTTCTTC. Amino acid sequence: CASSAGLAGGLDYNEQFF.

The chain links TRBV5-1 to TRBJ2-5; D is unclear. The CDR3 length is 14 residues. Germline-derived CDR1 and CDR2 are SGHRS and YFSETQ. V was cut by 4 bases and J by 5 bases, with 15 bases left in between. CDR3 loop: CASSGPQRRETQYF. DNA for the CDR3: TGCGCCAGCAGCGGGCCACAAAGAAGGGAGACCCAGTACTTC.

This sequence joins TRBV7-9 and TRBJ2-2, with D possibly TRBD2 on 5 matching bases. The CDR3 sequence is 16 residues long. The germline gives CDR1 SEHNR, CDR2 FQNEAQ (reference sequence). Trimming removed 7 bases from V and 0 bases from J, with 15 bases in between. The CDR3 DNA reads as TGTGCCAGCACGCTCGGTCGGACTTCGAACACCGGGGAGCTGTTTTTT. The encoded protein is CASTLGRTSNTGELFF.

This clone was picked up one time. The chain has TRBV7-3 and TRBJ1-6; TRBD1 agrees at 9 bases. The CDR3 covers 14 residues. J lost 10 bases, V lost 4 bases, and 5 bases had no gene match. Germline values: CDR1 SGHTA, CDR2 FQGTGA. The CDR3 DNA reads TGTGCCAGCAGCTCCGGGACAGGGAACTCACCCCTCCACTTT. This codes for CASSSGTGNSPLHF. The whole variable domain, filled in from reference TRBV7-3 and TRBJ1-6, reads GAGVSQTPSNKVTEKGKYVELRCDPISGHTALYWYRQSLGQGPEFLIYFQGTGAADDSGLPNDRFFAVRPEGSVSTLKIQRTERGDSAVYLCASSSGTGNSPLHFGNGTRLTVT.

The chain carries TRBV2 and TRBJ2-7, with 13 positions matching TRBD2. Germline V gene sequence: CDR1 SNHLY, CDR2 FYNNEI. The CDR3 sequence is 14 residues long. V was clipped by 8 bases and J by 2 bases; unmatched bases: 3. The CDR3 bases are TGTGCCAGCGGACTAGCGGGGGTGGCCTACGAGCAGTACTTC. This encodes CASGLAGVAYEQYF.

V gene TRBV7-3 combines with J gene TRBJ1-6, with TRBD1 identical over 7 bases. The V gene's germline CDR1 is SGHTA and CDR2 FQGTGA. Trimming removed 5 bases from V and 9 bases from J; junction bases left unmatched: 10. The CDR3 has 15 amino acids. The CDR3 is CASSPQGGTGSPLHF. Written as DNA, the CDR3 is TGTGCCAGCAGCCCCCAGGGGGGAACGGGTTCACCCCTCCACTTT. Looking up the rest from reference TRBV7-3 and TRBJ1-6 gives the full variable domain: GAGVSQTPSNKVTEKGKYVELRCDPISGHTALYWYRQSLGQGPEFLIYFQGTGAADDSGLPNDRFFAVRPEGSVSTLKIQRTERGDSAVYLCASSPQGGTGSPLHFGNGTRLTVT.

The V and J genes are TRBV4-3 and TRBJ1-1; D uncertain. Trimming cost V 0 bases and J 0 bases, with 5 bases left between them. Germline V gene sequence: CDR1 LGHNA, CDR2 YSLEER. This CDR3 is 14 amino acids long. The CDR3: CASSQDTVNTEAFF. The CDR3 nucleotides read TGCGCCAGCAGCCAAGACACGGTGAACACTGAAGCTTTCTTT.

The chain employs TRBV10-3 and TRBJ2-3, with D possibly being TRBD1 (6 bases). The CDR3 is 15 amino acids. The germline CDR1 and CDR2 sequences are ENHRY and SYGVKD. Trimming stripped 4 bases from V and 3 bases from J, with 14 bases between. CDR3 in DNA: TGTGCCATCAGTGTTGGGGGCCTTACTACAGATACGCAGTATTTT. It codes for CAISVGGLTTDTQYF.

V usage is TRBV27 and J usage is TRBJ1-2, with 12 bases matching TRBD1. Per germline, CDR1 MNHEY and CDR2 SMNVEV (reference sequence). The ends lost 5 bases at V and 7 bases at J; junction bases unmatched: 2. The CDR3 contains 13 residues. CDR3 bases: TGTGCCAGCAGTGGGACAGGGGGCTTTGGCTACACCTTC. This translates into CASSGTGGFGYTF.

The V and J genes are TRBV2 and TRBJ2-5; 7 positions match TRBD1. Per the germline V gene, CDR1 is SNHLY and CDR2 is FYNNEI. CDR3 size: 18 residues. Trimming cost V 6 bases and J 3 bases; bases outside gene matches: 19. CDR3 sequence: CASSDNFPGQRFKETQYF. The CDR3 region has the DNA TGTGCCAGCAGCGACAATTTTCCGGGACAGCGCTTCAAAGAGACCCAGTACTTC.

V and J are TRBV6-5 and TRBJ2-3; TRBD2 is a possible D gene (5 bases). The CDR3 is 13 amino acids. The V gene lost 2 bases and the J gene lost 4 bases, with 7 bases spanning the gap. Per the germline V gene, CDR1 is MNHEY and CDR2 is SVGAGI. CDR3 sequence reads: CASSYPGADTQYF. CDR3 coding DNA: TGTGCCAGCAGTTACCCCGGGGCAGATACGCAGTATTTT.

The chain links TRBV5-1 to TRBJ2-7; 8 bases fit TRBD1. The CDR3 loop spans 15 amino acids. The germline V gene encodes CDR1 SGHRS and CDR2 YFSETQ. J was trimmed by 3 bases and V by 4 bases; bases with no gene match: 9. The CDR3 loop is CASSLQPTGVYEQYF. CDR3 in DNA: TGCGCCAGCAGCCTACAACCGACAGGGGTCTACGAGCAGTACTTC.

This chain joins TRBV29-1 and TRBJ2-7, with TRBD2 matching 8 bases. Germline V lookup: CDR1 SQVTM, CDR2 ANQGSEA. J was trimmed by 3 bases and V by 7 bases; bases with no gene match: 2. The CDR3 extends over 11 amino acids. As DNA, the CDR3 is TGCAGCGCCGGGGGGGGCTACGAGCAGTACTTC. This translates into CSAGGGYEQYF.

This clone appeared once. The chain employs TRBV27 and TRBJ1-2; D may be TRBD1 (6 bases). Trimming removed 6 bases at V and 6 bases at J, with 14 bases between. The CDR3 extends over 13 amino acids. Germline assignment: CDR1 MNHEY and CDR2 SMNVEV (reference sequence). The CDR3 region is CASRELGGNGYTF. The CDR3 DNA reads TGTGCCAGCAGGGAACTAGGGGGAAATGGCTACACCTTC.